This TCR beta chain was recorded in a study of cytotoxic CD8 clonotypes in ibrutinib-treated CLL. Study findings and constraints: Measured clonality at baseline was greater than in age-matched healthy donors and tracked with circulating CD8+ T-cell counts. Sampling schedules were unmatched across sustained-remission and progressing patients. Elevated clonality accompanied ibrutinib response, with a return toward baseline values at progression.

A word on this clone: Antigen: not known.

Deep sequencing aimed at 1 in 200,000 to 1 in 1 million T cells' resolution. Method: immunoSEQ multiplex PCR; TCRdb's copy keeps in-frame clones and lacks some. The data hold fewer than 45,000 clones, with 49% observed a single time. CDR1 and CDR2 from the germline V gene are MNHEY and SMNVEV (reference sequence). CDR3 length: 13 amino acids. Trimming removed 3 bases at V and 7 bases at J, with 12 bases between. The clonotype comes from a human donor with chronic lymphocytic leukemia. This specimen consisted of PBMCs, obtained before ibrutinib treatment. The rearrangement uses TRBV27 and TRBJ1-2, with a weak D call TRBD1 (6 bases). CDR3: CASSFQGLSGYTF. CDR3 sequence (DNA): TGTGCCAGCAGTTTTCAGGGGCTCAGTGGCTACACCTTC.